Presented here are 26 T cell receptor beta chains from one specimen sequenced in a study of blood T cell repertoires in COVID-19. Here immunoSEQ multiplex PCR was the method, and the copy in TCRdb shows in-frame clones only, minus some. The data contain 250,000 to 300,000 clones, 85% to 90% of them singletons. Sequencing used peripheral blood. These receptors originate from a woman between 50 and 59 years old with COVID-19, enrolled during active disease.

The chain employs TRBV3-1 (or the pseudogene TRBV3-2) and TRBJ2-5; no definite D call. V was cut by 2 bases and J by 5 bases, with 9 bases left in between. The CDR3 runs to 13 residues. Germline-derived CDR1 and CDR2 are LGHDT and YNNKEL (reference sequence). In nucleotides, the CDR3 is TGTGCCAGCAGCCAAAGGAGTTCGGAGACCCAGTACTTC. Translation gives CASSQRSSETQYF.

The chain has TRBV19 and TRBJ2-3; 11 nucleotides agree with TRBD2. Trimming cost V 5 bases and J 6 bases; bases outside gene matches: 16. CDR3 length equals 18 residues. CDR1 and CDR2 (germline): LNHDA, SQIVND (reference sequence). This CDR3 reads CASSPGGLAEGPPDTQYF. DNA of the CDR3: TGTGCCAGTAGTCCAGGGGGACTAGCGGAAGGACCTCCCGATACGCAGTATTTT.

This CDR3 is CASSPAGRTNTEAFF. The CDR3 DNA reads TGTGCCAGCAGCCCCGCGGGCAGAACAAACACTGAAGCTTTCTTT. This sequence joins TRBV5-4 and TRBJ1-1, with no clear D. The germline gives CDR1 SGHNT, CDR2 YYREEE (reference sequence). The CDR3 has 15 residues. V was cut by 4 bases and J by 2 bases, with 15 bases left in between.

This chain links TRBV5-3 with TRBJ2-1, with TRBD2 identical over 9 bases. TRBV5-3 is classed as an ORF, of uncertain function. The J segment lost 0 bases and the V segment lost 0 bases, leaving 10 bases of the junction unmatched. There are 19 residues in the CDR3. This CDR3 reads CARSLAKPSGTPSYNEQFF. In DNA, the CDR3 is TGTGCCAGAAGCTTGGCCAAGCCTAGCGGGACCCCCTCCTACAATGAGCAGTTCTTC.

The chain is built from TRBV3-1 (or the pseudogene TRBV3-2) and TRBJ2-7; possibly TRBD1 for D (5 bases). V lost 2 bases to trimming and J lost 2 bases, with 10 bases between them. This CDR3 comprises 14 residues. CDR1 and CDR2 (germline): LGHDT, YNNKEL (reference sequence). CDR3 region: CASSQLAGTYEQYF. CDR3 DNA sequence: TGTGCCAGCAGCCAACTGGCAGGGACCTACGAGCAGTACTTC.

This chain joins TRBV11-2 and TRBJ2-5; no clear D gene. There are 15 residues in the CDR3. Germline lookup yields CDR1 SGHAT and CDR2 FQNNGV. The V and J ends lost 2 bases and 1 base respectively, with 11 bases between them. The CDR3 coding sequence is TGTGCCAGCAGCTTACTCGCCCTGGCCCAAGAGACCCAGTACTTC. This sequence encodes CASSLLALAQETQYF.

J is TRBJ1-1 and V is TRBV25-1; TRBD1 is a possible D gene (6 bases). The germline V gene has CDR1 MGHDK and CDR2 SYGVNS. The V and J ends lost 0 bases and 4 bases respectively, with 18 bases between them. The CDR3 is 17 amino acids. The CDR3 loop reads CASSEYQGTGSGTEAFF. CDR3 nucleotide sequence: TGTGCCAGCAGTGAATATCAAGGCACAGGGTCGGGCACTGAAGCTTTCTTT.

The chain combines TRBV27 with TRBJ1-1; 9 bases line up with TRBD1. Losses at the gene ends were 6 bases for V and 5 bases for J; bases not matched to a gene: 4. Germline lookup yields CDR1 MNHEY and CDR2 SMNVEV (reference sequence). The CDR3 has 13 residues. DNA of the CDR3: TGTGCCAGCAGATTGACAGGGGGGACTGAAGCTTTCTTT. It specifies CASRLTGGTEAFF.

This clone was seen just once. V and J are TRBV7-2 and TRBJ2-7, with 9 bases lining up with TRBD1. The CDR3 runs 14 residues. V shed 7 bases, J shed 3 bases, and the junction held 7 bases outside the gene matches. Germline CDR1 SGHTA, CDR2 FQGNSA. The CDR3 nucleotides read TGTGCCAGCAACAGGGACAGGGTTAGCTACGAGCAGTACTTC. Protein sequence: CASNRDRVSYEQYF.

J is TRBJ2-7 and V is TRBV11-3, with 9 bases fitting TRBD2. V lost 4 bases to trimming and J lost 1 base; unmatched junction nucleotides: 8. Germline assignment: CDR1 SGHNT and CDR2 YENEEA. There are 16 residues in the CDR3. CDR3 nucleotide sequence: TGTGCCAGCAGCTCACTTAGCGGGAGAAAGTCCTACGAGCAGTACTTC. Amino acid sequence: CASSSLSGRKSYEQYF.

This chain joins TRBV6-5 and TRBJ2-7, with unresolved D. V shed 0 bases and J shed 3 bases, with 3 bases lying between them. CDR1 is MNHEY and CDR2 is SVGAGI in the germline V gene. This CDR3 has 12 residues. DNA for the CDR3: TGTGCCAGCAGTTACTCGTACTACGAGCAGTACTTC. Its protein is CASSYSYYEQYF.

Many counts were recorded for this clone. The genes are TRBV27 and TRBJ2-2, with no clear D. The germline V gene has CDR1 MNHEY and CDR2 SMNVEV (reference sequence). With 8 bases removed from V and 1 base from J, the gap between germline ends came to 8 bases. The CDR3 loop spans 13 amino acids. This CDR3 reads CASAGRNTGELFF. CDR3 bases: TGTGCCAGCGCAGGCCGGAACACCGGGGAGCTGTTTTTT.

The chain joins TRBV7-2 to TRBJ2-4; maybe TRBD1 (5 bases). The V gene lost 1 base and the J gene lost 0 bases, with 10 bases spanning the gap. The CDR3 is made up of 16 amino acids. The germline CDR1 and CDR2 sequences are SGHTA and FQGNSA. CDR3 sequence reads: CASSLEYRLAKNIQYF. The CDR3 DNA is TGTGCCAGCAGCTTAGAGTACAGGCTAGCCAAAAACATTCAGTACTTC.

The chain joins TRBV7-2 to TRBJ2-7; 7 bases agree with TRBD1. V lost 4 bases, J lost 2 bases, and 5 bases stayed unmatched. Per germline, CDR1 SGHTA and CDR2 FQGNSA. The CDR3 extends over 14 amino acids. CDR3 bases: TGTGCCAGCAGCTCGCACAGGGGTACCTACGAGCAGTACTTC. Protein sequence: CASSSHRGTYEQYF.

Of note for this clone: A junction boundary mismatches the germline segment, possibly from a read error. This chain links TRBV11-2 with TRBJ1-3; D is perhaps TRBD1 (6 bases). The CDR3 covers 13 residues. Germline CDR1 reads SGHAT; CDR2 reads FQNNGV. CDR3 sequence: CASSIDRGNTIYF. CDR3 nucleotides: TGTGCCAGCAGCATAGACAGGGGAAACACCATATATTTT.

The chain combines TRBV5-1 with TRBJ2-7; D call uncertain. CDR3 length: 16 amino acids. The germline gives CDR1 SGHRS, CDR2 YFSETQ. Trimming took 0 bases from V and 0 from J, leaving 13 bases between them. The CDR3 region has the DNA TGCGCCAGCAGCTTGGCCTTTTCGAGCGCCTCCTACGAGCAGTACTTC. Translating gives CASSLAFSSASYEQYF. The full variable domain, with the rest looked up from reference TRBV5-1 and TRBJ2-7, is KAGVTQTPRYLIKTRGQQVTLSCSPISGHRSVSWYQQTPGQGLQFLFEYFSETQRNKGNFPGRFSGRQFSNSRSEMNVSTLELGDSALYLCASSLAFSSASYEQYFGPGTRLTVT.

As for this clone: Other DNA sequences of this sample code for an identical CDR3. For the CDR3, the DNA is TGTGCCAGCAGTTACGACAGGGCAGGAAACACCATATATTTT. Translating it yields CASSYDRAGNTIYF. This chain joins TRBV6-5 and TRBJ1-3, with 7 bases lining up with TRBD1. Germline trimming cut 2 bases from V and 4 bases from J; bases unmatched to any gene: 2. The CDR3 is 14 amino acids. Germline lookup yields CDR1 MNHEY and CDR2 SVGAGI.

This chain connects TRBV27 to TRBJ1-6; D gene ambiguous. The V gene's germline CDR1 is MNHEY and CDR2 SMNVEV (reference sequence). The CDR3 consists of 16 residues. Between the trimmed V and J ends, which lost 3 bases and 9 bases, there was a span of 18 bases. The CDR3: CASSFDSGILGSPLHF. CDR3 sequence (DNA): TGTGCCAGCAGTTTTGATAGCGGGATCTTGGGTTCACCCCTCCACTTT.

The V call is TRBV10-1, the J call TRBJ2-1; 8 bases are shared with TRBD1. Looked up from germline, CDR1 is WNHNN and CDR2 is SYGVQD (reference sequence). The CDR3 runs to 16 residues. V was clipped by 0 bases and J by 4 bases; unmatched bases: 5. The CDR3 DNA reads as TGCGCCAGCAGTGAGTCTCCGGGACAGGCGTACAATGAGCAGTTCTTC. The encoded protein is CASSESPGQAYNEQFF.

The J gene is TRBJ2-7, the V gene TRBV7-8; the D gene is possibly TRBD1 (6 bases). The CDR3 contains 14 residues. V dropped 2 bases and J dropped 2 bases, with 10 bases sitting between them. The germline gives CDR1 SGHVS, CDR2 FQNEAQ. CDR3 in DNA: TGTGCCAGCAGCTTATCGGCAGGGGCCTACGAGCAGTACTTC. Amino acids: CASSLSAGAYEQYF.

This clone was seen only a few times. The gene calls are TRBV5-1 and TRBJ2-2; 14 nucleotides align to TRBD2. The V and J ends lost 6 bases and 6 bases, in that order; junction bases with no gene match: 4. There are 15 residues in the CDR3. Looked up from germline, CDR1 is SGHRS and CDR2 is YFSETQ. The CDR3 spells CASKGLAGVPGELFF. CDR3 DNA sequence: TGCGCCAGCAAGGGACTAGCGGGAGTCCCCGGGGAGCTGTTTTTT. The full variable domain, rest sourced from reference TRBV5-1 and TRBJ2-2, is KAGVTQTPRYLIKTRGQQVTLSCSPISGHRSVSWYQQTPGQGLQFLFEYFSETQRNKGNFPGRFSGRQFSNSRSEMNVSTLELGDSALYLCASKGLAGVPGELFFGEGSRLTVL.

This chain joins TRBV7-9 and TRBJ2-5; 7 nucleotides align to TRBD1. The CDR3 is 15 amino acids. V shed 5 bases and J 4 bases; nucleotides not matched to a gene: 10. Germline CDR1 SEHNR, CDR2 FQNEAQ (reference sequence). CDR3 nucleotide sequence: TGTGCCAGCAGCGTGGACAGGTCGGGGCCAGAGACCCAGTACTTC. Amino acids: CASSVDRSGPETQYF. The variable domain in full, with the rest retrieved from reference TRBV7-9 and TRBJ2-5, is DTGVSQNPRHKITKRGQNVTFRCDPISEHNRLYWYRQTLGQGPEFLTYFQNEAQLEKSRLLSDRFSAERPKGSFSTLEIQRTEQGDSAMYLCASSVDRSGPETQYFGPGTRLLVL.

The rearrangement joins TRBV30 to TRBJ1-5, with D hard to call. CDR1 is GTSNPN and CDR2 is SVGIG in the germline V gene (reference sequence). The CDR3 totals 14 residues. V lost 1 base to trimming and J lost 4 bases, with 11 bases between them. CDR3 bases: TGTGCCTGGAGTGACAGACGGGGAAATCAGCCCCAGCATTTT. This translates into CAWSDRRGNQPQHF.

The chain carries TRBV29-1 and TRBJ1-4; TRBD1 might be the D (5 bases). Deletions cut 6 bases from V and 7 bases from J, with 18 bases between. The germline V gene encodes CDR1 SQVTM and CDR2 ANQGSEA. This CDR3 contains 14 residues. CDR3 amino acids: CSVVNRGRGEKLFF. The CDR3 coding sequence is TGCAGCGTCGTAAATAGAGGGAGGGGTGAAAAACTGTTTTTT. The full variable domain, in which reference TRBV29-1 and TRBJ1-4 provide the parts outside the CDR3, is SAVISQKPSRDICQRGTSLTIQCQVDSQVTMMFWYRQQPGQSLTLIATANQGSEATYESGFVIDKFPISRPNLTFSTLTVSNMSPEDSSIYLCSVVNRGRGEKLFFGSGTQLSVL.

This clone is a singleton in its sample. The J gene is TRBJ2-2, the V gene TRBV27, with TRBD2 matching over 8 bases. Trimming took 6 bases from V and 3 from J; bases not matched to a gene: 9. The CDR3 extends over 16 amino acids. Germline CDR1 MNHEY, CDR2 SMNVEV (reference sequence). CDR3 region: CASRLTGTSYTGELFF. The CDR3 DNA reads TGTGCCAGCAGACTCACCGGGACTAGTTACACCGGGGAGCTGTTTTTT.

This clone was seen a single time. This chain joins TRBV9 and TRBJ2-7; 10 bases fit TRBD2. The trim removed 0 bases at V and 6 bases at J, leaving 15 bases unmatched. This CDR3 has 18 amino acids. Germline loops: CDR1 SGDLS, CDR2 YYNGEE. The CDR3 region has the DNA TGTGCCAGCAGCGTAGGACTAGGGCCTAGCGGGAGCGGCGCCGAGCAGTACTTC. Translated: CASSVGLGPSGSGAEQYF.